This T cell receptor beta chain was retrieved from a study of blood T cell repertoires in COVID-19. Study-level background: The United States, Italy and Spain were the sources of the acute and convalescent COVID-19 samples. T cells, B-cell-depleted T cells, or PBMCs supplied cDNA or gDNA.

Losses at the gene ends were 4 bases for V and 1 base for J; bases not matched to a gene: 4. There are 14 residues in the CDR3. CDR1 and CDR2 from the germline V gene are GTSNPN and SVGIG (reference sequence). Per the original data handling: Estimation of nucleated cell counts was performed using reference gene primer amplification. The protocol was immunoSEQ multiplex PCR, while the TCRdb copy is restricted to in-frame clones and leaves out a portion. From that table come the V and J calls and clone size; the DNA was used to work out D and trimming. The table includes approximately 300,000 clones, 86% detected once.

Sequencing was performed on peripheral blood. The clonotype originates from a woman aged 45-59 years with acute or convalescent COVID-19. This rearrangement joins TRBV30 to TRBJ2-3, with 8 bases aligning to TRBD2. The CDR3 DNA follows: TGTGCCTGGACCCCCGGGGGGGGCACAGATACGCAGTATTTT. It specifies CAWTPGGGTDTQYF. Full variable domain (rest looked up from reference TRBV30 and TRBJ2-3): SQTIHQWPATLVQPVGSPLSLECTVEGTSNPNLYWYRQAAGRGLQLLFYSVGIGQISSEVPQNLSASRPQDRQFILSSKKLLLSDSGFYLCAWTPGGGTDTQYFGPGTRLTVL.